This TCR beta chain was found in a study of blood T cells in healthy people across ages. They isolated at least 6 million PBMCs from each sample. Points on this clonotype: The antigen is unknown.

Primers used in a second PCR of roughly 6 to 12 cycles were a sample-barcoded 5' primer and a J-beta primer mix. Researchers report that a template-switch adaptor with 12 random nucleotides tagged each cDNA molecule. Each CDR3 protein gets one entry after TCRdb re-called the 5' RACE reads with MiXCR. The sample consists of 780,000 or so distinct CDR3 sequences, roughly three fifths of them appearing once. Study-level points and caveats: Age brought a roughly linear fall in TCR beta diversity measured per million T cells. Naive and antigen-experienced cells could not be conclusively compared, given unsorted PBMCs.

Germline V gene sequence: CDR1 SGHTA, CDR2 FQGNSA. The CDR3 is made up of 15 amino acids. The germline V and J ends were trimmed by 5 bases and 6 bases, with 14 bases remaining between them. The sequence was collected from a man aged 35-49 years in good health. The chain combines TRBV7-2 with TRBJ1-6; D gene uncertain. Specimen: blood. This CDR3 is CASSRRQNTNSPLHF. The CDR3 DNA is TGTGCCAGCAGCCGCAGGCAGAACACTAATTCACCCCTCCACTTT.